The clone carrying this TCR beta chain has a handful of counts. The assay was immunoSEQ multiplex PCR, and TCRdb's table has in-frame clones only and misses some. The sample carries approximately 240,000 clones, roughly 80% recorded once. Participant age was roughly 18 to 89 years, and participants resided in fewer than 25 US areas. Participant-given clinical history determined each cohort assignment. This sample is part of a study of blood T cell repertoires in COVID-19. Across the study: The origin of the acute and convalescent COVID-19 samples was the United States, Italy and Spain. T cells, B-cell-depleted T cells, or PBMCs supplied cDNA or gDNA.

The CDR3 length is 14 residues. V was clipped by 0 bases and J by 7 bases, with 12 bases between them. Per the germline V gene, CDR1 is LGHNA and CDR2 is YNFKEQ. The TCR was taken from a woman between 40 and 50 years old with acute COVID-19. Sequenced input: PBMCs or T cells enriched from blood (not recorded which). The rearrangement links TRBV4-2 to TRBJ1-2, with a possible D match to TRBD1 (5 bases). The CDR3 region has the DNA TGTGCCAGCAGCCAAGAGTCCAGGGAGGCTGGCTACACCTTC. Translated, it gives CASSQESREAGYTF.